These 6 T cell receptor beta chains were sequenced from one sample in a study of monozygotic twins with inflammatory bowel disease. TCRdb re-called the 5' RACE reads and gives one entry per CDR3 protein, without DNA. The sample totals 150,000 to 200,000 distinct CDR3 sequences. Sequenced material: blood. The receptors derive from a human donor with ulcerative colitis or Crohn's disease, or a healthy co-twin of an affected twin (not recorded which).

The chain uses TRBV5-1 and TRBJ2-1; checking the TCRdb D call of TRBD1 is not possible without DNA. The CDR3 has 16 amino acids. Germline CDR1 SGHRS, CDR2 YFSETQ. The CDR3 protein is CASGGMGGGTYNEQFF.

The chain recombines TRBV20-1 with TRBJ2-5; TCRdb names TRBD2, which stays unverified in the absence of DNA. The CDR3 is 14 residues long. From germline, CDR1 is DFQATT and CDR2 SNEGSKA (reference sequence). The chain's CDR3 is CSASPLTGGETQYF.

The chain has TRBV7-2 and TRBJ2-1. Germline loops: CDR1 SGHTA, CDR2 FQGNSA. This CDR3 comprises 14 residues. CDR3 residues: CASSLSASYNEQFF.

The genes are TRBV5-1 and TRBJ1-1. The CDR3 covers 14 residues. CDR1 is SGHRS and CDR2 is YFSETQ in the germline V gene. This chain's CDR3 is CASSPQGPDTEAFF.

The chain joins TRBV20-1 to TRBJ1-2; no DNA is available, so the TRBD1 call from TCRdb remains unchecked. Germline CDR1 DFQATT, CDR2 SNEGSKA (reference sequence). CDR3 length equals 15 residues. The CDR3 loop is CSASPPGQWTYGYTF.

The chain links TRBV6-5 to TRBJ2-2; the D gene TCRdb calls, TRBD1, cannot be checked with no DNA. The CDR3 covers 16 residues. The germline gives CDR1 MNHEY, CDR2 SVGAGI. Here the CDR3 reads CASSYRTGVNTGELFF.